This is a list of T cell receptor beta chains from one sample in a study of blood T cell repertoires in COVID-19. Clones were read by immunoSEQ multiplex PCR, and TCRdb kept only the in-frame ones, dropping some. Of 100,000 to 150,000 clones listed, 88% were seen once; the top ten hold over 1.5%. Sequences were obtained from peripheral blood. Source of these receptors: a human donor in a cohort sampled during active COVID-19. Each CDR3 is given with its conserved first and last residue.

15 | TRBJ2-3 | TRBV5-4 | CASSLSSGVGDTQYF
10 | TRBJ1-2 | TRBV2 | CASTGWGYTF
16 | TRBJ2-2 | TRBV9 | CASSVTSGYPTGELFF
13 | TRBJ1-5 | TRBV29-1 | CSVRQGLNQPQHF
16 | TRBJ2-1 | TRBV7-9 | CASSLIGLAGGNEQFF
17 | TRBJ2-1 | TRBV4-1 | CASSQRTSGRGYNEQFF
14 | TRBJ1-2 | TRBV24-1 | CATSDQDSQYGYTF
13 | TRBJ2-7 | TRBV23-1 | CASSQSFPGKQYF
16 | TRBJ1-5 | TRBV19 | CASSILGQEGNQPQHF
14 | TRBJ1-5 | TRBV25-1 | CASSLTDSNQPQHF
13 | TRBJ2-2 | TRBV12-5 | CASGLQGPGELFF
14 | TRBJ2-3 | TRBV5-6 | CASSLYSVADTQYF
15 | TRBJ2-1 | TRBV4-1 | CASSLGGGSYNEQFF
19 | TRBJ2-6 | TRBV5-1 | CASEGGTLTPLSGANVLTF
15 | TRBJ1-4 | TRBV6-1 | CASSEARMTNEKLFF
17 | TRBJ1-2 | TRBV6-1 | CASSELPPGHSNYGYTF
13 | TRBJ1-1 | TRBV27 | CASSFGGFTEAFF
12 | TRBJ2-2 | TRBV29-1 | CSVHRGTGELFF
12 | TRBJ2-7 | TRBV7-9 | CAALGREGEQYF
14 | TRBJ2-3 | TRBV5-1 | CASSLAASTDTQYF
15 | TRBJ1-5 | TRBV7-2 | CASSLALNSNQPQHF
14 | TRBJ2-7 | TRBV11-2 | CASSFYTGYHEQYF
16 | TRBJ1-4 | TRBV7-9 | CASSFVRQGTNEKLFF
14 | TRBJ1-6 | TRBV6-7 | CASSSYRDNSPLHF
15 | TRBJ2-3 | TRBV5-1 | CASSLAGQGSDTQYF
22 | TRBJ2-6 | TRBV5-1 | CASSLAGERQGRTSTGANVLTF
15 | TRBJ1-4 | TRBV30 | CAWSVSQGVSEKLFF
13 | TRBJ1-2 | TRBV28 | CASSYHVSYGYTF
14 | TRBJ1-4 | TRBV2 | CASSAYSTNEKLFF
14 | TRBJ2-7 | TRBV15 | CATSPRGAVGEQYF
16 | TRBJ2-3 | TRBV5-1 | CASSSTSGFITDTQYF
13 | TRBJ2-7 | TRBV7-9 | CASSTAKHYEQYF
14 | TRBJ2-5 | TRBV19 | CASSMTGGQETQYF